This T cell receptor beta chain was identified in a study of tumor-infiltrating lymphocytes in primary liver carcinoma. Without any cell sorting, roughly 20-32 mg of bulk tissue yielded co-extracted RNA and DNA. The input was around 0.5 ug total RNA; TCR beta cDNA was made from it with a constant-region primer. Amplification in three nested multiplex PCR rounds with slightly modified ARM-PCR gave rise to TCR beta libraries. TCRdb passed the multiplex PCR reads through MiXCR, listing each CDR3 protein once. Of 75,000 to 80,000 distinct CDR3 sequences detected, 65% to 75% appear once; the ten largest clones hold approximately 27%. Remarks on this clonotype: Mismatch with germline at one junction end may stem from a read error.

The clonotype comes from a man aged 40-55 years with primary liver carcinoma and hepatitis B virus infection. Sequenced sample: tumor-adjacent normal liver tissue.

The CDR3 sequence is CASSNPTSGNEQSF. DNA for the CDR3: TGTGCCAGTAGTAACCCGACTAGCGGGAATGAGCAGTCCTTC. V gene TRBV19 combines with J gene TRBJ2-1, with TRBD2 matching 11 bases. This CDR3 is 14 amino acids long. The germline V gene encodes CDR1 LNHDA and CDR2 SQIVND (reference sequence).